This T cell receptor (beta chain) is drawn from a study of cytomegalovirus exposure and HLA in healthy donors. Study-level findings and limits: V- and J-gene trimming of TCR beta was linked (in a later analysis) to a missense DCLRE1C variant.

The CDR3 contains 15 residues. J lost 7 bases, V lost 0 bases, and 7 bases had no gene match. In germline, CDR1 is SGDLS, CDR2 YYNGEE. Primers included in the PCR were 60 Vbeta and 13 Jbeta primers. Libraries were prepared by immunoSEQ multiplex PCR; TCRdb keeps only in-frame clonotypes and omits some of them. The data contain about 180,000 clones, about 82% of them singletons. Remarks on this clone: Its cognate antigen is unknown.

The clonotype originates from a man aged 18 to 29 in good health and CMV-seronegative. J is TRBJ1-3 and V is TRBV9; TRBD1 matches 7 bases. The specimen was PBMCs. The CDR3 bases are TGTGCCAGCAGCGTAGCCGGACAGGTCTGGAACACCATATATTTT. Amino acid sequence: CASSVAGQVWNTIYF.